The 23 T cell receptor beta chains reported below all come from one sample, sequenced in a study of T cell responses to AZD1222 COVID-19 vaccine. Assay used: immunoSEQ multiplex PCR; TCRdb lists only in-frame clones, some missing. Of some 120,000 clones listed, roughly 90% are singletons. The sequencing here drew on peripheral blood, taken on day 0 of AZD1222 vaccination. The receptors here all came from an adult in good health.

V and J are TRBV5-1 and TRBJ1-4; TRBD1 aligns across 8 bases. The CDR3 totals 15 residues. The junction had 7 bases not matched to a gene; V was cut back by 5 bases and J by 4 bases. Germline CDR1 is SGHRS and CDR2 is YFSETQ. DNA for the CDR3: TGCGCCAGCAGAAAAGACAGGGGCTATAATGAAAAACTGTTTTTT. Its translation is CASRKDRGYNEKLFF.

The V and J genes are TRBV27 and TRBJ1-3, with 7 bases fitting TRBD1. The CDR3 is 15 amino acids. Trimming took 6 bases from V and 6 from J; bases not matched to a gene: 11. The germline gives CDR1 MNHEY, CDR2 SMNVEV (reference sequence). CDR3: CASRRNRDSANTIYF. The CDR3 region has the DNA TGTGCCAGCAGACGGAACCGGGACAGCGCAAACACCATATATTTT.

This chain uses TRBV10-3 with TRBJ1-1; no clear D gene. The CDR3 loop spans 15 amino acids. Germline CDR1 is ENHRY and CDR2 is SYGVKD. V lost 1 base to trimming and J lost 9 bases, with 18 bases between them. CDR3 sequence reads: CAISEWASNNGKAFF. CDR3 DNA: TGTGCCATCAGTGAGTGGGCATCTAACAATGGGAAAGCTTTCTTT.

The chain combines TRBV9 with TRBJ2-2, with a weak D call TRBD2 (6 bases). Trimming pared 0 bases from V and 5 bases from J, leaving 17 bases between. CDR1 SGDLS and CDR2 YYNGEE come from the germline V gene. This CDR3 contains 17 residues. DNA for the CDR3: TGTGCCAGCAGCGTAGCCCGACGTGGGGGGTGGACCGGGGAGCTGTTTTTT. It is translated as CASSVARRGGWTGELFF.

This CDR3 is CASSRTGGDAKTQYF. CDR3 coding DNA: TGCGCCAGCAGCCGGACAGGGGGCGATGCTAAGACCCAGTACTTC. This chain links TRBV5-1 with TRBJ2-5, with TRBD1 matching over 11 bases. This CDR3 is 15 amino acids long. Per germline, CDR1 SGHRS and CDR2 YFSETQ. The V and J ends lost 4 bases and 6 bases, in that order; junction bases with no gene match: 8.

This chain joins TRBV6-4 and TRBJ2-3; D perhaps matches TRBD2 (6 bases). The ends were cut back, 2 bases at V and 1 base at J, with 10 bases in the middle. The CDR3 covers 15 residues. Germline loops: CDR1 MRHNA, CDR2 SNTAGT. CDR3 sequence (DNA): TGTGCCAGCAGTGACGTAGCTAGCGGCACAGATACGCAGTATTTT. Translated: CASSDVASGTDTQYF.

The chain carries TRBV27 and TRBJ2-2; TRBD1 agrees at 8 bases. The V and J ends lost 2 bases and 0 bases, in that order; junction bases with no gene match: 5. The CDR3 spans 17 residues. CDR1 is MNHEY, CDR2 SMNVEV, per germline (reference sequence). CDR3 DNA: TGTGCCAGCAGTTTACCTTTGGACAGGGCGAACACCGGGGAGCTGTTTTTT. Translated: CASSLPLDRANTGELFF.

The chain couples TRBV11-2 to TRBJ2-3; D gene ambiguous. Germline values: CDR1 SGHAT, CDR2 FQNNGV. The CDR3 length is 14 residues. V lost 5 bases to trimming and J lost 5 bases, with 14 bases between them. This CDR3 is CASSPTIGKDTQYF. The DNA for the CDR3 is TGTGCCAGCAGCCCCACCATTGGAAAAGATACGCAGTATTTT.

The chain is built from TRBV18 and TRBJ1-5; tentative D call: TRBD1 (6 bases). Germline V gene data show CDR1 as KGHSH and CDR2 as LQKENI. There are 15 residues in the CDR3. Trimming pared 0 bases from V and 5 bases from J, leaving 11 bases between. The CDR3: CASSPPGGGDQPQHF. The CDR3 DNA reads TGTGCCAGCTCACCACCCGGGGGCGGGGATCAGCCCCAGCATTTT.

The rearrangement joins TRBV7-6 to TRBJ1-3; 10 bases match TRBD1. The CDR3 is 16 residues long. The V and J ends lost 5 bases and 0 bases, in that order; junction bases with no gene match: 4. Germline loops: CDR1 SGHVS, CDR2 FNYEAQ. Here the CDR3 reads CASSPRDRGSGNTIYF. The DNA of the CDR3 is TGTGCCAGCAGCCCCCGGGACAGGGGCTCTGGAAACACCATATATTTT.

The CDR3 loop reads CASSYSRDLYGYTF. The CDR3 DNA sequence: TGTGCCAGCAGTTACTCGAGGGACCTCTATGGCTACACCTTC. The chain has TRBV6-2 or TRBV6-3 and TRBJ1-2; maybe TRBD1 (5 bases). Per germline, CDR1 MNHEY and CDR2 SVGEGT. The V end was cut by 0 bases, the J end by 4 bases, with 9 bases between. CDR3 length equals 14 residues.

This rearrangement joins TRBV6-5 to TRBJ2-7, with 8 bases aligning to TRBD2. CDR3 size: 13 residues. V lost 6 bases and J lost 5; bases outside the gene matches: 6. Germline V gene data show CDR1 as MNHEY and CDR2 as SVGAGI. CDR3 protein: CASRRGALHEQYF. CDR3 DNA: TGTGCCAGCAGGCGGGGGGCCCTCCACGAGCAGTACTTC.

The chain carries TRBV11-2 and TRBJ1-4; D not resolved. Germline CDR1 reads SGHAT; CDR2 reads FQNNGV. V lost 5 bases to trimming and J lost 2 bases, with 15 bases between them. CDR3 length equals 16 residues. CDR3 nucleotide sequence: TGTGCCAGCAGCGCCTTCTTGGGAAGGACTAATGAAAAACTGTTTTTT. Translated, it gives CASSAFLGRTNEKLFF.

The chain uses TRBV19 and TRBJ1-2, with TRBD1 matching 9 bases. The CDR3 has 15 amino acids. CDR1 is LNHDA and CDR2 is SQIVND in the germline V gene (reference sequence). V lost 5 bases, J lost 3 bases, and 7 bases stayed unmatched. CDR3 nucleotides: TGTGCCAGTAGTCCGAGATGGACAGGGGACTATGGCTACACCTTC. This encodes CASSPRWTGDYGYTF.

The chain links TRBV4-2 to TRBJ1-3; 7 positions agree with TRBD1. V trimming: 0 bases; J trimming: 4 bases; junction bases outside the gene matches: 9. The CDR3 consists of 17 residues. CDR1 LGHNA and CDR2 YNFKEQ come from the germline V gene. CDR3 in DNA: TGTGCCAGCAGCCAAGAAGTACAGGGGCAGTGGGGAAACACCATATATTTT. This encodes CASSQEVQGQWGNTIYF.

This chain links TRBV5-4 with TRBJ2-5, with 15 bases identical to TRBD2. The V and J ends lost 4 bases and 4 bases, in that order; junction bases with no gene match: 5. Looked up from germline, CDR1 is SGHNT and CDR2 is YYREEE (reference sequence). This CDR3 region has 16 residues. The CDR3 is CASSPGLAGGPETQYF. The CDR3 DNA reads as TGTGCCAGCAGCCCCGGACTAGCGGGAGGGCCAGAGACCCAGTACTTC. The variable domain in full, completed from reference TRBV5-4 and TRBJ2-5, reads ETGVTQSPTHLIKTRGQQVTLRCSSQSGHNTVSWYQQALGQGPQFIFQYYREEENGRGNFPPRFSGLQFPNYSSELNVNALELDDSALYLCASSPGLAGGPETQYFGPGTRLLVL.

This chain's CDR3 is CASSALGTVTDTQYF. CDR3 nucleotide sequence: TGTGCCAGCAGTGCTCTAGGGACAGTCACAGATACGCAGTATTTT. J is TRBJ2-3 and V is TRBV2, with 7 nucleotides matching TRBD1. J lost 2 bases, V lost 4 bases, and 6 bases had no gene match. This CDR3 contains 15 residues. The germline gives CDR1 SNHLY, CDR2 FYNNEI.

V gene TRBV28 combines with J gene TRBJ2-7; no definite D call. Germline CDR1 reads MDHEN; CDR2 reads SYDVKM. With 2 bases removed from V and 1 base from J, the gap between germline ends came to 6 bases. CDR3 length: 13 amino acids. In nucleotides, the CDR3 is TGTGCCAGCAGTTTACCCTATTCCTACGAGCAGTACTTC. Protein: CASSLPYSYEQYF.

This clone was observed a single time. J is TRBJ1-6 and V is TRBV27, with TRBD1 matching 7 bases. CDR1 is MNHEY and CDR2 is SMNVEV in the germline V gene (reference sequence). With V trimmed by 3 bases and J by 10 bases, 12 bases remained unmatched. The CDR3 is made up of 16 amino acids. CDR3 loop: CASSFNRQGGLSPLHF. As DNA, the CDR3 is TGTGCCAGCAGTTTCAACCGACAGGGTGGGTTATCACCCCTCCACTTT.

V usage is TRBV2 and J usage is TRBJ1-5, with D possibly matching TRBD1 (6 bases). The CDR3 sequence is 13 residues long. Trimming pared 7 bases from V and 4 bases from J, leaving 11 bases between. The germline V gene encodes CDR1 SNHLY and CDR2 FYNNEI. The CDR3 sequence is CASKTGVNQPQHF. The DNA for the CDR3 is TGTGCCAGCAAGACAGGAGTGAATCAGCCCCAGCATTTT.

This chain connects TRBV12-3 or TRBV12-4 to TRBJ1-1; D is undetermined. V lost 3 bases and J 4 bases, leaving 9 bases between the germline ends. The length of the CDR3 is 13 residues. CDR3 sequence: CASSLEGVTEAFF. The CDR3 nucleotides read TGTGCCAGCAGTTTGGAGGGAGTCACTGAAGCTTTCTTT.

J is TRBJ1-5 and V is TRBV6-6, with D uncertain. The CDR3 sequence is 12 residues long. Germline CDR1 is MNHNY and CDR2 is SVGAGI (reference sequence). V was pared by 6 bases and J by 5 bases, with 8 bases between. The CDR3 is CASRDGDQPQHF. The CDR3 bases are TGTGCCAGCAGGGACGGGGATCAGCCCCAGCATTTT.

This clone was observed once. J is TRBJ2-7 and V is TRBV5-1, with D hard to call. The CDR3 is 14 residues long. The germline gives CDR1 SGHRS, CDR2 YFSETQ. The germline V and J ends were trimmed by 0 bases and 0 bases, with 7 bases remaining between them. This CDR3 reads CASSLGGSSYEQYF. The CDR3 bases are TGCGCCAGCAGCTTGGGTGGTAGCTCCTACGAGCAGTACTTC.